This TCR beta chain emerged from a study of blood T cell repertoires in COVID-19. Repertoires were generated with immunoSEQ multiplex PCR, while TCRdb's copy carries only in-frame clones and drops some. The table has roughly 520,000 clones, approximately 88% seen once. Deletions cut 4 bases from V and 10 bases from J, with 17 bases between. There are 15 residues in the CDR3. Germline V gene lookup returns CDR1 PRHDT and CDR2 FYEKMQ (reference sequence). The sequence was obtained from a woman between 35 and 50 years old who had recovered from COVID-19. What was sequenced was PBMCs or T cells enriched from blood (not recorded which). The chain joins TRBV13 to TRBJ1-6; maybe TRBD1 (6 bases). The CDR3 bases are TGTGCCAGCAGCTATTCCTCTACAGGGAGCTCACCCCTCCACTTT. It specifies CASSYSSTGSSPLHF.